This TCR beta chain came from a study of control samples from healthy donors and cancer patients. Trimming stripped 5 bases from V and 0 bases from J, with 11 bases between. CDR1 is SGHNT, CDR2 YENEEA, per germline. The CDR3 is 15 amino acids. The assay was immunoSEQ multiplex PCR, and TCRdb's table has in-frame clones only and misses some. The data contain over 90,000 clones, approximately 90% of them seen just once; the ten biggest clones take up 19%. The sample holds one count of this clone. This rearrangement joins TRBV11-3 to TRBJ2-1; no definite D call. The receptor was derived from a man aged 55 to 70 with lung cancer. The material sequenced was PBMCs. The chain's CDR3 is CASSPRASSYNEQFF. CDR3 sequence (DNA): TGTGCCAGCAGCCCCCGGGCTAGCTCCTACAATGAGCAGTTCTTC. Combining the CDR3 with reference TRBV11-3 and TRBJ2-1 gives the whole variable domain EAGVVQSPRYKIIEKKQPVAFWCNPISGHNTLYWYLQNLGQGPELLIRYENEEAVDDSQLPKDRFSAERLKGVDSTLKIQPAELGDSAVYLCASSPRASSYNEQFFGPGTRLTVL.